This T cell receptor (beta chain) was recorded in a study of T cells after posttransplantation cyclophosphamide. Data came from immunoSEQ multiplex PCR; TCRdb stores just in-frame clones and leaves some out. The table shows approximately 5,100 clones, with about 73% occurring only once. Losses at the gene ends were 3 bases for V and 5 bases for J; bases not matched to a gene: 7. CDR3 length equals 15 residues. Germline CDR1 SGHNT, CDR2 YYREEE (reference sequence). Overall study findings and caveats: Donor CD8+ memory clones often dominated recipient blood repertoires at later times. Recipient CMV seropositivity and CMV reactivation strongly tracked TRB clonality.

Control samples came 1 year after myeloablative marrow transplants with methotrexate plus calcineurin inhibitor. A remark on this clone: What it binds is unknown.

The sequence came from a female patient between 50 and 60 years old who received an allogeneic stem cell transplant from an unrelated donor, was CMV-positive, and had acute and chronic GVHD. Part of the T cells may come from the graft donor. V and J are TRBV5-4 and TRBJ2-5; 10 bases fit TRBD1. The sample consisted of PBMCs, taken roughly 320 days after allogeneic stem cell transplant with calcineurin inhibitor and methotrexate. CDR3 loop: CASSSPGQGLETQYF. CDR3 nucleotides: TGTGCCAGCAGCTCACCGGGACAGGGGTTGGAGACCCAGTACTTC.